Below, 16 T cell receptor beta chains from the same sample are listed, as sequenced in a study of OX40 agonist ivuxolimab in advanced cancers. Generated by immunoSEQ multiplex PCR, the TCRdb table keeps only in-frame clones and is missing some. The sample yields about 73,000 clones, over 75% seen once. The sequencing used CD4+ or CD8+ T cells sorted from blood, collected in a trial of the OX40 agonist ivuxolimab. These receptors came from an adult with an advanced solid tumor such as melanoma, head and neck, liver or kidney cancer.

The chain carries TRBV7-6 and TRBJ2-5; 11 nucleotides line up with TRBD2. Germline V gene data show CDR1 as SGHVS and CDR2 as FNYEAQ. Losses at the gene ends were 5 bases for V and 5 bases for J; bases not matched to a gene: 4. This CDR3 is built from 14 residues. This CDR3 reads CASSLLAGVETQYF. DNA of the CDR3: TGTGCCAGCAGCCTACTAGCGGGAGTTGAGACCCAGTACTTC.

The rearrangement uses TRBV7-3 and TRBJ2-2; D not resolved. The germline CDR1 and CDR2 sequences are SGHTA and FQGTGA. The CDR3 is 15 residues long. Trimming removed 5 bases from V and 2 bases from J, with 12 bases in between. For the CDR3, the DNA is TGTGCCAGCAGCCAGTCCTACCCAAACACCGGGGAGCTGTTTTTT. Protein sequence: CASSQSYPNTGELFF.

A remark on this clone: At the DNA level, this CDR3 is encoded by other sequences in the same sample as well. The V and J genes are TRBV6-5 and TRBJ2-1; 12 bases are shared with TRBD2. The CDR3 is made up of 14 amino acids. V dropped 6 bases and J dropped 4; count of bases not matched to a gene: 1. CDR1 and CDR2 (germline): MNHEY, SVGAGI. CDR3 in DNA: TGTGCCAGCAGCACTAGCGGGAGGTACAATGAGCAGTTCTTC. Amino acids: CASSTSGRYNEQFF.

This rearrangement joins TRBV4-2 to TRBJ2-1; D is perhaps TRBD1 or TRBD2 (5 bases each). V was cut by 1 base and J by 9 bases, with 19 bases left in between. CDR1 LGHNA and CDR2 YNFKEQ come from the germline V gene. The CDR3 runs 16 residues. CDR3 coding DNA: TGTGCCAGCAGCCAAGGGGGGACCCGAAGACTCGCTGAGCAGTTCTTC. Translation gives CASSQGGTRRLAEQFF.

The CDR3 protein is CASSSTPGIVEQYF. As DNA, the CDR3 is TGTGCCAGTAGTTCAACCCCAGGTATCGTCGAGCAGTACTTC. The chain has TRBV19 and TRBJ2-5, with D uncertain. The J call may be faulty, since TRBJ2-7 better matches the DNA end. CDR3 length: 14 amino acids. Germline V CDR1 and CDR2: LNHDA, SQIVND (reference sequence).

The chain carries TRBV29-1 and TRBJ2-7; D may be TRBD2 (6 bases). The germline gives CDR1 SQVTM, CDR2 ANQGSEA. Trimming shortened V by 6 bases and J by 3 bases, and 15 bases separated the two germline ends. This CDR3 spans 13 amino acids. Here the CDR3 reads CSVARNGGYEQYF. Here the CDR3 DNA reads TGCAGCGTCGCTAGGAACGGGGGCTACGAGCAGTACTTC.

The V gene is TRBV2, the J gene TRBJ2-5; no definite D call. Deletions cut 2 bases from V and 2 bases from J, with 3 bases between. Germline V gives CDR1 SNHLY, CDR2 FYNNEI. The CDR3 length is 12 residues. CDR3 in amino acids: CASSERQETQYF. In nucleotides, the CDR3 is TGTGCCAGCAGTGAACGACAAGAGACCCAGTACTTC.

The genes are TRBV28 and TRBJ2-4; 11 bases line up with TRBD2. Per germline, CDR1 MDHEN and CDR2 SYDVKM. The CDR3 runs to 16 residues. V trimming: 4 bases; J trimming: 7 bases; junction bases outside the gene matches: 9. CDR3 protein: CASSSRLAGLRNIQYF. CDR3 DNA sequence: TGTGCCAGCAGTTCCCGACTAGCGGGACTGAGGAACATTCAGTACTTC.

The chain uses TRBV7-9 and TRBJ2-3, with TRBD2 matching 7 bases. Germline loops: CDR1 SEHNR, CDR2 FQNEAQ (reference sequence). V shed 4 bases and J 3 bases; nucleotides not matched to a gene: 4. The CDR3 is made up of 14 amino acids. The CDR3 is CASSSSGTTDTQYF. The CDR3 DNA follows: TGTGCCAGCAGCTCTAGCGGAACAACAGATACGCAGTATTTT.

This clone was recorded only once. The rearrangement links TRBV19 to TRBJ2-1; 13 nucleotides align to TRBD2. CDR1 is LNHDA and CDR2 is SQIVND in the germline V gene (reference sequence). Trimming cost V 7 bases and J 8 bases; bases outside gene matches: 8. The CDR3 sequence is 15 residues long. The CDR3 spells CASNFGTSGTYEQFF. The CDR3 bases are TGTGCCAGTAATTTCGGGACTAGCGGGACCTATGAGCAGTTCTTC.

The count of this clone is one. This chain uses TRBV9 with TRBJ2-7, with TRBD2 matching over 13 bases. J was trimmed by 5 bases and V by 4 bases; bases with no gene match: 6. CDR3 length: 15 amino acids. Per germline, CDR1 SGDLS and CDR2 YYNGEE. The CDR3, as DNA: TGTGCCAGCAGCCCGGGACTAGCGGGACTCAACGAGCAGTACTTC. It encodes CASSPGLAGLNEQYF. Variable domain in full (rest from reference TRBV9 and TRBJ2-7): DSGVTQTPKHLITATGQRVTLRCSPRSGDLSVYWYQQSLDQGLQFLIQYYNGEERAKGNILERFSAQQFPDLHSELNLSSLELGDSALYFCASSPGLAGLNEQYFGPGTRLTVT.

The table lists this clone with a count of one. V is TRBV2 and J is TRBJ2-1; possibly TRBD1 for D (5 bases). The CDR3 contains 16 residues. Trimming shortened V by 8 bases and J by 0 bases, and 17 bases separated the two germline ends. The germline CDR1 and CDR2 sequences are SNHLY and FYNNEI. The CDR3 loop is CASVSATASSYNEQFF. The CDR3 DNA reads TGTGCCAGCGTCTCCGCGACAGCTAGCTCCTACAATGAGCAGTTCTTC.

The CDR3 here is CASSYGPGGPETQYF. DNA of the CDR3: TGTGCCAGCAGCTACGGCCCGGGAGGGCCAGAGACCCAGTACTTC. The chain joins TRBV7-2 to TRBJ2-5; 8 bases agree with TRBD2. CDR1 SGHTA and CDR2 FQGNSA come from the germline V gene. This CDR3 has 15 amino acids. Germline trimming cut 4 bases from V and 4 bases from J; bases unmatched to any gene: 8. Combining the CDR3 with reference TRBV7-2 and TRBJ2-5 gives the whole variable domain GAGVSQSPSNKVTEKGKDVELRCDPISGHTALYWYRQSLGQGLEFLIYFQGNSAPDKSGLPSDRFSAERTGGSVSTLTIQRTQQEDSAVYLCASSYGPGGPETQYFGPGTRLLVL.

The rearrangement links TRBV5-1 to TRBJ1-1; tentative D call: TRBD1 (6 bases). Germline CDR1 reads SGHRS; CDR2 reads YFSETQ. The CDR3 is 13 residues long. V was shortened by 4 bases and J by 3 bases, with 10 bases between the two germline ends. This CDR3 reads CASSRGQYTEAFF. The DNA for the CDR3 is TGCGCCAGCAGCCGAGGACAGTACACTGAAGCTTTCTTT.

The chain recombines TRBV7-2 with TRBJ2-2; no firm D call. V shed 3 bases and J shed 6 bases, with 20 bases lying between them. CDR1 SGHTA and CDR2 FQGNSA come from the germline V gene. This CDR3 is 17 amino acids long. CDR3 DNA sequence: TGTGCCAGCAGCTTCGATCATTTTTCCGTGAGTTCCGGGGAGCTGTTTTTT. Residues: CASSFDHFSVSSGELFF.

The genes are TRBV30 and TRBJ2-3, with TRBD2 identical over 10 bases. V gave up 7 bases and J gave up 3 bases; unmatched junction bases: 4. Germline V CDR1 and CDR2: GTSNPN, SVGIG (reference sequence). CDR3 length equals 13 residues. As DNA, the CDR3 is TGTGCCTTTACTAGCGGGAAGACAGATACGCAGTATTTT. Its protein is CAFTSGKTDTQYF. Full variable domain (remainder filled in from reference TRBV30 and TRBJ2-3): SQTIHQWPATLVQPVGSPLSLECTVEGTSNPNLYWYRQAAGRGLQLLFYSVGIGQISSEVPQNLSASRPQDRQFILSSKKLLLSDSGFYLCAFTSGKTDTQYFGPGTRLTVL.